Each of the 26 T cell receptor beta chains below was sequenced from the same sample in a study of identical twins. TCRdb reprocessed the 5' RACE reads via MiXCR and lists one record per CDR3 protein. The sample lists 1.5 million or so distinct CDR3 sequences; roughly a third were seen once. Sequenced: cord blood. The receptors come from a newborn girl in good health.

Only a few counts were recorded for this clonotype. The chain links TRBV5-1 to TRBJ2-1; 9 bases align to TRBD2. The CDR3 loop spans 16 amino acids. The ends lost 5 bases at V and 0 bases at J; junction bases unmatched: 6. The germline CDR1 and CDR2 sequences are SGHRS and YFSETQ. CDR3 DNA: TGCGCCAGCAGTTATAGTAGCGGGGGCTCCTACAATGAGCAGTTCTTC. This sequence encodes CASSYSSGGSYNEQFF.

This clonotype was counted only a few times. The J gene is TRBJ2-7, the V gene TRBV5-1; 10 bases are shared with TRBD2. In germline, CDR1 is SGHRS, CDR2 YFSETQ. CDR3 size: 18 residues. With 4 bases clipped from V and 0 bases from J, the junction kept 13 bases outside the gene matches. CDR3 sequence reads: CASSLTHSLAGPSYEQYF. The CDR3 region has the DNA TGCGCCAGCAGCCTAACTCATTCACTAGCGGGGCCCTCCTACGAGCAGTACTTC.

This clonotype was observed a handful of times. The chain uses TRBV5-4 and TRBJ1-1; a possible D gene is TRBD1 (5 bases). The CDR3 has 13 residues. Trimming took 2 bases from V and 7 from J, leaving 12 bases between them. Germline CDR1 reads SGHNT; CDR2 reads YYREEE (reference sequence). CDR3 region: CASSFWGAVEAFF. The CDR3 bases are TGTGCCAGCAGCTTTTGGGGCGCGGTTGAAGCTTTCTTT.

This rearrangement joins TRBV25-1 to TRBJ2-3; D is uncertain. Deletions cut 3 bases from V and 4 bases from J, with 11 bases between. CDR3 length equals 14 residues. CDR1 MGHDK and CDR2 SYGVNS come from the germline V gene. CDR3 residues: CASSDPIMADTQYF. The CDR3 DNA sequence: TGTGCCAGCAGTGACCCTATAATGGCAGATACGCAGTATTTT. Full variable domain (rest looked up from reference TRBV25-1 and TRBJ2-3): EADIYQTPRYLVIGTGKKITLECSQTMGHDKMYWYQQDPGMELHLIHYSYGVNSTEKGDLSSESTVSRIRTEHFPLTLESARPSHTSQYLCASSDPIMADTQYFGPGTRLTVL.

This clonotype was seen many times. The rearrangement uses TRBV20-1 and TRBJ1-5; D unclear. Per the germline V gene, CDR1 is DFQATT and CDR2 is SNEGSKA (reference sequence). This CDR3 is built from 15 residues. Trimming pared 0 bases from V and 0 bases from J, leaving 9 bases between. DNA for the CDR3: TGCAGTGCTAGAGATTTGGGGTATAGCAATCAGCCCCAGCATTTT. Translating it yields CSARDLGYSNQPQHF.

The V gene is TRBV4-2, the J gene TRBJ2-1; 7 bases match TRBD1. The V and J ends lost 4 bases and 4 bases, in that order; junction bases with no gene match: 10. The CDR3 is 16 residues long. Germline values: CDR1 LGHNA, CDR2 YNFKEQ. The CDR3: CASSRDRRQGYNEQFF. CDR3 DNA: TGTGCCAGCAGCCGAGATAGGCGACAGGGTTACAATGAGCAGTTCTTC.

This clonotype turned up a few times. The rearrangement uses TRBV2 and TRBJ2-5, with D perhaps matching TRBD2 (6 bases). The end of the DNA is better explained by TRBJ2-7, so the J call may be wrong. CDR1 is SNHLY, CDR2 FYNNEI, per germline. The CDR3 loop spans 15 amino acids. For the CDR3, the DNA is TGTGCCAGCCGACTAGACTTGACGTTAGGGTACGAGCAGTACTTC. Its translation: CASRLDLTLGYEQYF.

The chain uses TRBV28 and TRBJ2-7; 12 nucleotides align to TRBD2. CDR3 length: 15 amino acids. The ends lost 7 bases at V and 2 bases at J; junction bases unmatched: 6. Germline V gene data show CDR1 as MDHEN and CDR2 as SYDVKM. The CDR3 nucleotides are TGTGCCAGCAACCGACTAGCGGGAGCTGCCTACGAGCAGTACTTC. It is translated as CASNRLAGAAYEQYF.

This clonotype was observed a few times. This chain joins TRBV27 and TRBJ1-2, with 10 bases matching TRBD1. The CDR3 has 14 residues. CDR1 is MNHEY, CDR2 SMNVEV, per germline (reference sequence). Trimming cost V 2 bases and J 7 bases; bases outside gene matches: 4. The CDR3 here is CASSLGTGVFGYTF. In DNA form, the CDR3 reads TGTGCCAGCAGTTTAGGGACAGGGGTCTTTGGCTACACCTTC.

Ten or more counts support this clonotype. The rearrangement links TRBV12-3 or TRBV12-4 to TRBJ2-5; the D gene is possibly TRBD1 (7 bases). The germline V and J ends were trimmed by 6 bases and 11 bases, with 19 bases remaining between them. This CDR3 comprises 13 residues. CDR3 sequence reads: CASRTTGTEVQYF. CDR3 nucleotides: TGTGCCAGCAGAACGACAGGGACTGAGGTGCAGTACTTC.

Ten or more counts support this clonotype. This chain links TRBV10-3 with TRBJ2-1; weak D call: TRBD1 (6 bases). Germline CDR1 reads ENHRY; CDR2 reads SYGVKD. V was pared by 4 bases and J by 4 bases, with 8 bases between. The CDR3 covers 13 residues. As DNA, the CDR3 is TGTGCCATCAGTGGGGGACAATACAATGAGCAGTTCTTC. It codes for CAISGGQYNEQFF.

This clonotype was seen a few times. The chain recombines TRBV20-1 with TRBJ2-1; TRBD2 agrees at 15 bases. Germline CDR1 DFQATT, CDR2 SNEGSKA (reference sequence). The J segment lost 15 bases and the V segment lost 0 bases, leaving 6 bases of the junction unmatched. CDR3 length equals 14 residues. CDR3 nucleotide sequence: TGCAGTGCTAGAGAAGGACTAGCGGGAGGGCCTAGGTTCTTC. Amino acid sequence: CSAREGLAGGPRFF.

DNA for the CDR3: TGTGCTAGTGGCGTGACAGCGTTCGAGCAGTTCTTC. Protein: CASGVTAFEQFF. The chain recombines TRBV12-5 with TRBJ2-1; the D gene is possibly TRBD1 (5 bases). The CDR3 has 12 amino acids. V lost 6 bases and J lost 10, with 13 bases in between. Germline V CDR1 and CDR2: LGHNT, FRNRAP.

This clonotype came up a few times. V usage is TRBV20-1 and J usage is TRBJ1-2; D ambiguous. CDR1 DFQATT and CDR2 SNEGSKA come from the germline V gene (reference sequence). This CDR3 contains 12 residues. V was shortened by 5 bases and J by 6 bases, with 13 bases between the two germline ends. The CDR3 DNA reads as TGCAGTGCTTCCCGCGGGTTAGATGGCTACACCTTC. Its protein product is CSASRGLDGYTF.

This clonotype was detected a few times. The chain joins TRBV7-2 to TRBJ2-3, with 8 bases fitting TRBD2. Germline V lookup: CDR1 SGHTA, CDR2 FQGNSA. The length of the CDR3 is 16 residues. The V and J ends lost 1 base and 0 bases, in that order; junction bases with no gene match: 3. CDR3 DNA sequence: TGTGCCAGCAGCTTAGTTGGGACTAGTAGCACAGATACGCAGTATTTT. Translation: CASSLVGTSSTDTQYF.

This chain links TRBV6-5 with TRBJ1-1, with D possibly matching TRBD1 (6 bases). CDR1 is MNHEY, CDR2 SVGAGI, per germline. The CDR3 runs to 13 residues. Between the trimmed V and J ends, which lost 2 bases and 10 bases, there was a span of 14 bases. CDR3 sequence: CASSYGDRRAAFF. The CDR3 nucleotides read TGTGCCAGCAGTTACGGAGACAGGCGGGCAGCTTTCTTT.

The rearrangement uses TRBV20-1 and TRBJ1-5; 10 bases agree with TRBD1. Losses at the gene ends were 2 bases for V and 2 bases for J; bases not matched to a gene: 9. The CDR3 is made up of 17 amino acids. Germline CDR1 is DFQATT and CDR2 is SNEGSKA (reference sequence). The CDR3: CSARIIGQGDRNQPQHF. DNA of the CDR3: TGCAGTGCTAGAATCATCGGACAGGGGGATCGCAATCAGCCCCAGCATTTT.

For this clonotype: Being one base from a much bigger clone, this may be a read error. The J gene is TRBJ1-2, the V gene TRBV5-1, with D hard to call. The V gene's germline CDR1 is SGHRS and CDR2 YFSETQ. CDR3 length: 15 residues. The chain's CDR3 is CASSLVRGDDYSYTF. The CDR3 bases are TGCGCCAGCAGCTTGGTACGGGGTGATGACTATAGCTACACCTTC.

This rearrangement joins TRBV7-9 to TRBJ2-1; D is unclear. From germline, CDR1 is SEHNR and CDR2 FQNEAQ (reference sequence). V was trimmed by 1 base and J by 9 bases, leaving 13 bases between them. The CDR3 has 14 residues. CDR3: CASSLVGPNGEQFF. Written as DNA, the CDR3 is TGTGCCAGCAGCTTAGTTGGGCCTAACGGTGAGCAGTTCTTC.

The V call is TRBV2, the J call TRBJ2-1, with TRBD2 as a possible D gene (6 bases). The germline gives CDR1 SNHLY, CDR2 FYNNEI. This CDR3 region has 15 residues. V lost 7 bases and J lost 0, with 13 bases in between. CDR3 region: CASTEAGSSYNEQFF. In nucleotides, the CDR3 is TGTGCCAGCACGGAGGCGGGAAGCTCCTACAATGAGCAGTTCTTC.

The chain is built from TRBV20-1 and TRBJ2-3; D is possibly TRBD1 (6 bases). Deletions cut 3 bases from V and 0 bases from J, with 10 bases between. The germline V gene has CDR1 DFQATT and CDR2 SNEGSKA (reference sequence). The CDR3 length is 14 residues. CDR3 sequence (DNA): TGCAGTGCTAGGACAGGCATTAGCACAGATACGCAGTATTTT. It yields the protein CSARTGISTDTQYF.

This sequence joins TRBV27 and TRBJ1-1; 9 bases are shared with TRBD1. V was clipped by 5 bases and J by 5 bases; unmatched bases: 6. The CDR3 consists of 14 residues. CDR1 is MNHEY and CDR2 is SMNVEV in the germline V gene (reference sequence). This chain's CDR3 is CASSIDRGRTEAFF. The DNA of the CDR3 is TGTGCCAGCAGTATTGACAGGGGGAGGACTGAAGCTTTCTTT.

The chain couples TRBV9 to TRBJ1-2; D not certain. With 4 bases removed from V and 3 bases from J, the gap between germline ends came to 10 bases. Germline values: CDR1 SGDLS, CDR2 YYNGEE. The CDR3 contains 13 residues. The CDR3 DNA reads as TGTGCCAGCAGCCCCACAGACTACTATGGCTACACCTTC. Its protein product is CASSPTDYYGYTF.

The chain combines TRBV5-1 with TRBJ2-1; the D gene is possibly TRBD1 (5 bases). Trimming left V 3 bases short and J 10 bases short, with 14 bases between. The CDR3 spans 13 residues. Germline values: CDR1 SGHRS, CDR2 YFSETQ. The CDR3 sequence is CASSSPTDSEQFF. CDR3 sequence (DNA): TGCGCCAGCAGCTCGCCTACTGACAGCGAGCAGTTCTTC.

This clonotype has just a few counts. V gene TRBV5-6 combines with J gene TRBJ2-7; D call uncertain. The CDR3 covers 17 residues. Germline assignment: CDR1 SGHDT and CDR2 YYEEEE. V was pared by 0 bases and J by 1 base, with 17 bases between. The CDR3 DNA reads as TGTGCCAGCAGCTTGGTACTTGCCGTTCCCGAGTCCTACGAGCAGTACTTC. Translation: CASSLVLAVPESYEQYF.

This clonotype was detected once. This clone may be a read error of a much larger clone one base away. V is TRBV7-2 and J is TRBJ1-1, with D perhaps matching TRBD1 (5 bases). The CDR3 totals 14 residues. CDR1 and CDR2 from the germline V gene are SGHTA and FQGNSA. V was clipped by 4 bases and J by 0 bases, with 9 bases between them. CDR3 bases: TGTGCCAGCAGCTCGGGACCGGTGAACACTGAAGCTTTCTTT. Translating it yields CASSSGPVNTEAFF.